This TCR beta chain was recorded in a study of response to subunit inactivated influenza vaccine. A word on this clonotype: No antigen is known for it.

TCRdb ran MiXCR on the RT-PCR reads and lists one entry per CDR3 protein. The sample consists of some 600,000 distinct CDR3 sequences, 12% to 15% of them appearing once. Regarding the study as a whole: Only a handful of new T cells, the authors suggested, are recruited with each seasonal influenza vaccination.

The CDR3 has 15 amino acids. V dropped 7 bases and J dropped 9; count of bases not matched to a gene: 13. Germline V CDR1 and CDR2: MDHEN, SYDVKM. The chain is built from TRBV28 and TRBJ2-7; 12 bases are a match to TRBD1. The sample was PBMCs from blood, taken 14 to 15 days before vaccination. This receptor was obtained from a man over 45 who received an inactivated influenza vaccine. This CDR3 is CASTRPLGQGAVQYF. CDR3 nucleotide sequence: TGTGCCAGCACTCGACCCCTGGGACAGGGGGCAGTGCAGTACTTC.